The 26 T cell receptor beta chains reported below all come from one sample, sequenced in a study of blood T cell repertoires in COVID-19. Profiled with immunoSEQ multiplex PCR; TCRdb holds only in-frame clones, not every one. The sample shows approximately 450,000 clones, 80% to 90% of them seen only once. Material for sequencing was PBMCs or T cells enriched from blood (not recorded which). The receptors were gathered from a man aged 25-40 years who had recovered from COVID-19.

This clone has only one observation. The chain recombines TRBV28 with TRBJ2-3, with D uncertain. Trimming shortened V by 7 bases and J by 1 base, and 12 bases separated the two germline ends. Germline V lookup: CDR1 MDHEN, CDR2 SYDVKM. This CDR3 is 14 amino acids long. The CDR3 DNA reads TGTGCCAGCATCCCCTTCTCCGGCACAGATACGCAGTATTTT. Translated, it gives CASIPFSGTDTQYF.

The chain couples TRBV6-1 to TRBJ2-7; D call uncertain. Germline CDR1 and CDR2: MNHNS and SASEGT. The V gene lost 4 bases and the J gene lost 6 bases, with 7 bases spanning the gap. This CDR3 has 11 residues. The CDR3 loop is CASSGPGEQYF. Written as DNA, the CDR3 is TGTGCCAGCAGTGGTCCGGGCGAGCAGTACTTC.

The rearrangement uses TRBV28 and TRBJ1-6; D may be TRBD1 (6 bases). The V end lost 2 bases, the J end lost 4 bases, and 18 bases lay between the germline ends. The germline gives CDR1 MDHEN, CDR2 SYDVKM. This CDR3 has 18 residues. DNA of the CDR3: TGTGCCAGCAGTTTAACCAGAACAGGGCCGACGTATAATTCACCCCTCCACTTT. Amino acid sequence: CASSLTRTGPTYNSPLHF.

With regard to this clone: This same CDR3 is encoded by further DNA sequences in the sample. The chain links TRBV11-2 to TRBJ2-7, with 7 nucleotides matching TRBD1. Per germline, CDR1 SGHAT and CDR2 FQNNGV. V shed 1 base and J 1 base; nucleotides not matched to a gene: 4. The CDR3 totals 15 residues. CDR3: CASSLGGQSSYEQYF. Written as DNA, the CDR3 is TGTGCCAGCAGCTTAGGGGGACAGTCTTCCTACGAGCAGTACTTC. Full variable domain (outside the CDR3, taken from reference TRBV11-2 and TRBJ2-7): EAGVAQSPRYKIIEKRQSVAFWCNPISGHATLYWYQQILGQGPKLLIQFQNNGVVDDSQLPKDRFSAERLKGVDSTLKIQPAKLEDSAVYLCASSLGGQSSYEQYFGPGTRLTVT.

The chain has TRBV29-1 and TRBJ1-1; no definite D call. The germline V gene has CDR1 SQVTM and CDR2 ANQGSEA. This CDR3 contains 13 residues. In DNA form, the CDR3 reads TGCAGTGCTGAGGTAGCGGAGAACACTGAAGCTTTCTTT. As protein: CSAEVAENTEAFF.

The chain has TRBV11-2 and TRBJ2-1; D call uncertain. This CDR3 region has 13 residues. V was pared by 0 bases and J by 4 bases, with 4 bases between. The germline gives CDR1 SGHAT, CDR2 FQNNGV. The CDR3 spells CASSLDPYNEQFF. The CDR3 DNA follows: TGTGCCAGCAGCTTAGATCCTTACAATGAGCAGTTCTTC. The full variable domain, with the rest looked up from reference TRBV11-2 and TRBJ2-1, is EAGVAQSPRYKIIEKRQSVAFWCNPISGHATLYWYQQILGQGPKLLIQFQNNGVVDDSQLPKDRFSAERLKGVDSTLKIQPAKLEDSAVYLCASSLDPYNEQFFGPGTRLTVL.

The chain couples TRBV5-4 to TRBJ2-1; TRBD2 matches at 8 bases. Germline V lookup: CDR1 SGHNT, CDR2 YYREEE (reference sequence). After removal of 4 bases from V and 1 base from J, the junction contained 10 bases not matched to a gene. This CDR3 has 17 residues. CDR3 in DNA: TGTGCCAGCAGCCCCGGGGGCGGGAGGAGATCCTACAATGAGCAGTTCTTC. This encodes CASSPGGGRRSYNEQFF.

This chain joins TRBV15 and TRBJ2-3, with 8 bases fitting TRBD1. CDR1 is LNHNV and CDR2 is YYDKDF in the germline V gene (reference sequence). Trimming cost V 4 bases and J 4 bases; bases outside gene matches: 4. The CDR3 is made up of 14 amino acids. The CDR3 reads CATSTRGRADTQYF. The CDR3 DNA reads as TGTGCCACCAGCACCAGGGGGCGCGCAGATACGCAGTATTTT.

V usage is TRBV5-1 and J usage is TRBJ2-5; D may be TRBD2 (6 bases). Germline CDR1 is SGHRS and CDR2 is YFSETQ. The CDR3 spans 14 residues. With 4 bases removed from V and 4 bases from J, the gap between germline ends came to 14 bases. The CDR3 nucleotides are TGCGCCAGCAGCCCAAAGACTAGAGGAGAGACCCAGTACTTC. Translated: CASSPKTRGETQYF.

The V gene is TRBV4-2, the J gene TRBJ2-7, with 9 bases aligning to TRBD2. The ends lost 3 bases at V and 0 bases at J; junction bases unmatched: 3. CDR3 size: 15 residues. Germline CDR1 and CDR2: LGHNA and YNFKEQ. The CDR3 here is CASSQAGGSSYEQYF. DNA of the CDR3: TGTGCCAGCAGCCAGGCGGGAGGGAGCTCCTACGAGCAGTACTTC.

The J gene is TRBJ2-5, the V gene TRBV11-2; 10 nucleotides line up with TRBD2. J gave up 3 bases and V 3 bases, and 4 bases lay outside the gene matches. The germline V gene encodes CDR1 SGHAT and CDR2 FQNNGV. This CDR3 has 15 amino acids. CDR3 amino acids: CASSFRTSGKETQYF. Written as DNA, the CDR3 is TGTGCCAGCAGCTTCCGGACTAGCGGAAAAGAGACCCAGTACTTC.

This sequence joins TRBV5-1 and TRBJ1-2, with D maybe TRBD1 (5 bases). CDR3 length: 13 residues. The germline CDR1 and CDR2 sequences are SGHRS and YFSETQ. V shed 2 bases and J shed 3 bases, with 8 bases lying between them. CDR3 DNA: TGCGCCAGCAGCTTCGGAGGGGACTATGGCTACACCTTC. Translation: CASSFGGDYGYTF. The full variable domain, with the rest looked up from reference TRBV5-1 and TRBJ1-2, is KAGVTQTPRYLIKTRGQQVTLSCSPISGHRSVSWYQQTPGQGLQFLFEYFSETQRNKGNFPGRFSGRQFSNSRSEMNVSTLELGDSALYLCASSFGGDYGYTFGSGTRLTVV.

The chain combines TRBV5-6 with TRBJ1-2; D call uncertain. Trimming took off 3 bases at V and 7 bases at J, with 7 bases between the two ends. This CDR3 region has 11 residues. The germline V gene encodes CDR1 SGHDT and CDR2 YYEEEE. The DNA of the CDR3 is TGTGCCAGCAGCTCTGAGAGTGGCTACACCTTC. This encodes CASSSESGYTF.

This chain links TRBV28 with TRBJ2-5; TRBD2 agrees at 10 bases. Trimming removed 6 bases from V and 5 bases from J; junction bases left unmatched: 15. The germline CDR1 and CDR2 sequences are MDHEN and SYDVKM. The CDR3 has 17 amino acids. In nucleotides, the CDR3 is TGTGCCAGCAGCGGGACTAGCGCCCCGCTGGTGGGGGAGACCCAGTACTTC. It specifies CASSGTSAPLVGETQYF.

CDR3 nucleotides: TGTGCCAGCAGCTCGGGACTGAAGCTTAACAATGAGCAGTTCTTC. It is translated as CASSSGLKLNNEQFF. The chain is built from TRBV7-9 and TRBJ2-1; possibly TRBD2 for D (6 bases). Germline loops: CDR1 SEHNR, CDR2 FQNEAQ (reference sequence). Trimming took off 4 bases at V and 5 bases at J, with 15 bases between the two ends. The CDR3 has 15 amino acids.

The chain employs TRBV28 and TRBJ2-1, with D possibly matching TRBD1 (5 bases). The CDR3 extends over 14 amino acids. Trimming took 1 base from V and 5 from J, leaving 9 bases between them. Germline assignment: CDR1 MDHEN and CDR2 SYDVKM. CDR3 residues: CASSLYRGNNEQFF. In DNA, the CDR3 is TGTGCCAGCAGTTTATATAGGGGAAACAATGAGCAGTTCTTC.

This sequence joins TRBV4-1 and TRBJ1-4; 10 nucleotides agree with TRBD1. The CDR3 runs to 18 residues. With V trimmed by 3 bases and J by 4 bases, 11 bases remained unmatched. Germline CDR1 reads MGHRA; CDR2 reads YSYEKL. As DNA, the CDR3 is TGCGCCAGCAGCCAGAGGACAGGGGGGAATAGTGGTAATGAAAAACTGTTTTTT. The encoded protein is CASSQRTGGNSGNEKLFF.

On this clone: One junction end does not reproduce the germline sequence, and a read error may be involved. CDR3 sequence: CASSLGGVRETQYF. CDR3 in DNA: TGTGCTAGCAGCTTAGGGGGCGTACGAGAGACCCAGTACTTC. The V gene is TRBV7-7, the J gene TRBJ2-5; TRBD1 matches 7 bases. Germline assignment: CDR1 SSHAT and CDR2 FNYEAQ (reference sequence). The CDR3 covers 14 residues.

This chain connects TRBV12-3 or TRBV12-4 to TRBJ1-1; possible D gene TRBD1, 5 bases. Trimming removed 5 bases from V and 7 bases from J, with 14 bases in between. This CDR3 has 13 amino acids. In DNA form, the CDR3 reads TGTGCCAGCAGTGGTCGGGGGTTTAATGAAGCTTTCTTT. Protein: CASSGRGFNEAFF.

The genes are TRBV24-1 and TRBJ2-5; possible D gene TRBD2, 6 bases. From germline, CDR1 is KGHDR and CDR2 SFDVKD. CDR3 size: 15 residues. V lost 7 bases and J lost 1, with 15 bases in between. The CDR3 region has the DNA TGTGCCACCAGCTCGGGAGTTGGGCCCCAAGAGACCCAGTACTTC. Its translation: CATSSGVGPQETQYF.

The V and J genes are TRBV29-1 and TRBJ2-5, with a possible D match to TRBD1 (5 bases). Germline V gives CDR1 SQVTM, CDR2 ANQGSEA. The CDR3 is 14 residues long. Trimming shortened V by 3 bases and J by 3 bases, and 14 bases separated the two germline ends. CDR3 nucleotides: TGCAGCGTTGATTATGCAGGGCTTAAAGAGACCCAGTACTTC. Encoded protein: CSVDYAGLKETQYF.

The chain joins TRBV3-1 (or the pseudogene TRBV3-2) to TRBJ2-3; TRBD2 matches at 7 bases. The germline CDR1 and CDR2 sequences are LGHDT and YNNKEL (reference sequence). The CDR3 runs to 14 residues. Germline trimming cut 5 bases from V and 6 bases from J; bases unmatched to any gene: 8. CDR3 coding DNA: TGTGCCAGCAGCAGCGAGCGGGAATTGGATACGCAGTATTTT. The encoded protein is CASSSERELDTQYF.

The chain is built from TRBV19 and TRBJ1-6, with no clear D. With 3 bases removed from V and 8 bases from J, the gap between germline ends came to 11 bases. Germline V lookup: CDR1 LNHDA, CDR2 SQIVND (reference sequence). The CDR3 contains 14 residues. The DNA for the CDR3 is TGTGCCAGTAGTATTACGAGACAAGATTCACCCCTCCACTTT. It translates to CASSITRQDSPLHF.

The chain links TRBV10-1 to TRBJ1-1; a weak D match, TRBD1 (5 bases). CDR1 and CDR2 (germline): WNHNN, SYGVQD (reference sequence). V lost 8 bases and J lost 5, with 15 bases in between. The CDR3 has 13 amino acids. CDR3 nucleotides: TGCGCCAGCGGGGGGATGGGGGAAACTGAAGCTTTCTTT. As protein: CASGGMGETEAFF.

The count of this clone is one. This chain connects TRBV25-1 to TRBJ2-5, with D perhaps TRBD2 (6 bases). Germline CDR1 and CDR2: MGHDK and SYGVNS. Deletions cut 2 bases from V and 9 bases from J, with 19 bases between. There are 15 residues in the CDR3. The CDR3 region has the DNA TGTGCCAGCAGTGAAGCGTACTCCGGGACTCCGCCCCAGTACTTC. Its translation is CASSEAYSGTPPQYF.

This chain connects TRBV5-4 to TRBJ2-2; the D gene is possibly TRBD2 (6 bases). CDR1 and CDR2 (germline): SGHNT, YYREEE (reference sequence). Trimming stripped 5 bases from V and 2 bases from J, with 10 bases between. CDR3 length: 14 residues. The CDR3 nucleotides read TGTGCCAGCAGTCGGCGGGGAAACACCGGGGAGCTGTTTTTT. It codes for CASSRRGNTGELFF.